Given below is one T cell receptor (beta chain) in context. Its recognized antigen is unknown. Base-call qualities are not available, and no considerably larger clone is one nucleotide away. The donors were healthy, HIV-negative adults who had no recently reported acute infections or vaccinations. Every donor was a Caucasian adult residing in Nashville, Tennessee, USA. CD8 memory samples consisted of magnetically selected CD45RO+ cells combined with CCR7-negative CD45RA+ effector memory (TemRA) cells. Blood was obtained by leukapheresis, after which PBMCs were separated by Ficoll-Histopaque density gradient centrifugation and cryopreserved in liquid nitrogen vapor phase. Purity and quantity of every magnetically sorted T cell population were checked by analytical flow cytometry. Genomic DNA was isolated from each sorted fraction and quantified by UV absorbance on a Nanodrop 2000c. The data stem from a study of shared clonotypes between healthy human individuals (dated by TCRdb to the early 2020s). General notes on the study: The cohort included a few men and a couple of women between 18 and 49 years of age. Libraries were prepared and TCR repertoires were sequenced by different laboratories using diverse techniques, in order to increase sequencing depth and limit assay-specific biases. Per donor, three plates each were used for CD4 naive and CD4 memory, two for CD8 naive, and one for CD8 memory. Leukapheresis yielded between about 0.85 and 9 billion PBMCs per donor. The study deeply sequenced blood TCR repertoires of several healthy adults to estimate repertoire size and the extent of clonotype sharing between individuals.

Overall study outcomes, separate from this receptor: Compared with non-shared clonotypes, the clonotypes found in all four sorted-subset donors had higher generation probabilities. Pairwise subsampling led to the expectation that sequencing depth would affect the degree of clonotype sharing among donors. When four donors were compared, the shared fraction of clonotypes was around 4.6% for naive CD4, around 4% for naive CD8, 2.3% for memory CD4, and 0.35% to 0.5% for memory CD8. Rarefaction of sorted-subset datasets indicated incomplete sequencing despite the large sequencing depth. Only blood was sampled, and tissue TCR repertoires likely differ from those in blood. Naive subsets generally had larger estimated clonotype richness than memory subsets. The small number of donors limited the genetic and exposure-history diversity represented.

Using the deep immunoSEQ assay, TCR CDR3 regions were amplified from genomic DNA by multiplex PCR. Extracted genomic DNA from each cell subset was spread evenly across all wells of several immunoSEQ 96-well plates, with each plate serving as a replicate. For sorted subsets, about 220 ng of genomic DNA, equivalent to around 31,000 T cell genomes, went into each replicate PCR. The purified libraries were quantified using a Qubit 3.0 fluorometer, sized with a Bioanalyzer 2100, and then quantified again using the KAPA Library Quantification kit. A separate single-read 150-cycle Illumina NextSeq 550 flow cell was used to sequence each immunoSEQ 96-well plate. Under the source paper's analysis protocol: Because the immunoSEQ output held only junctional sequences and lacked quality scores, the filtering could not match the filtering applied to full-length reads. To assign V/J genes and CDR3, sequences were annotated against IMGT germline references using PyIR, a Python wrapper for IgBLAST v1.9. Any read was removed if the V/J assignment was weak (E-value above 1e-6), the CDR3 was missing, or the read contained stop codons, out-of-frame junctions, or ambiguous translated residues. V3J clonotypes were defined as sequences sharing the same inferred V gene, J gene, and CDR3 amino acid sequence. To compute the percentage overlap between repertoires, the number of shared unique clonotypes was divided by the size of the smaller repertoire. Richness of each repertoire was evaluated using RTK rarefaction, the Chao1 estimator, and Recon v2.1 estimates of unobserved clonotypes. OLGA was used to compute generation probabilities for all TCRbeta clonotypes that the gDNA method yielded from a few donors. TCRdb stores this immuneACCESS table with in-frame sequences only. Part of the clones is absent; in the studies checked, under half of the shortfall reflects unresolved V genes, and no reason is known for the rest. Clonal size and the V and J genes are those of that table, whereas D and trimming came from the DNA. For this sample there are 98,000 or so clones; 68% appear just once. The ten top clones hold about 24% of the sample.

The specimen was memory CD8+ T cells sorted from blood. Read against the paper, the sample's cell subset or site label means: CD45RO+ cells pooled with CCR7-negative TemRA cells. The TCR sequence derives from a woman in her thirties in good health.

The DNA sequence is TGTGCCAGCAGCCCCGGGACTACTAACAATGAGCAGTTCTTC. Its product reads: CASSPGTTNNEQFF. The rearrangement combines TRBV13 with TRBJ2-1; TRBD2 aligns with 7 central bases. From the cysteine up to the phenylalanine, the CDR3 has a length of 14 residues. Kept here is only the CDR3 DNA, which spans 42 bases and is read in frame from base 1. Trimming takes 5 bases off V and 5 bases off J; junction bases not matched to a gene: 6. The germline V gene (reference sequence) provides CDR1 PRHDT and CDR2 FYEKMQ.